These T cell receptor beta chains were read from a single sample in a study of T cell responses to AZD1222 COVID-19 vaccine. Repertoires were generated with immunoSEQ multiplex PCR, while TCRdb's copy carries only in-frame clones and drops some. The profile covers 90,000 to 140,000 clones, with around 87% appearing a single time and 2.5% to 3% taken by the ten largest. The material sequenced was peripheral blood, taken on day 0 of AZD1222 vaccination. All receptors come from an adult in good health. CDR3s include the opening cysteine and the closing phenylalanine or tryptophan. The D gene is left open where the match is weak. Expanded clones are given a class, and other clones once, few, many or no size at all.

d_call j_call cdr3_length v_call clone_size cdr3_aa cdr3_nt
NA TRBJ1-2 14 TRBV28 NA CASSLNYLGGGYTF TGTGCCAGCAGTTTAAACTACCTCGGGGGAGGCTACACCTTC
NA TRBJ1-4 14 TRBV28 NA CASSSTGANEKLFF TGTGCCAGCAGTTCGACAGGAGCTAATGAAAAACTGTTTTTT
NA TRBJ2-1 14 TRBV27 NA CASSFSVSRGEQFF TGTGCCAGCAGTTTCTCTGTCAGCCGGGGTGAGCAGTTCTTC
NA TRBJ2-7 16 TRBV7-9 NA CASSSARAEDSYEQYF TGTGCCAGCTCCTCCGCGCGGGCAGAAGACTCCTACGAGCAGTACTTC
NA TRBJ1-2 15 TRBV5-1 NA CASSSGQPSLHGYTF TGCGCCAGCAGTTCTGGACAGCCCTCTCTCCATGGCTACACCTTC
NA TRBJ1-1 14 TRBV9 NA CASSVRPLDTEAFF TGTGCCAGCAGCGTGAGACCCTTGGACACTGAAGCTTTCTTT
TRBD1 TRBJ1-2 13 TRBV28 few CASRRPQGDGYTF TGTGCCAGCAGACGGCCCCAGGGGGATGGCTACACCTTC
NA TRBJ2-3 14 TRBV5-8 NA CASSFGQSTDTQYF TGTGCCAGCAGCTTCGGGCAGTCCACAGATACGCAGTATTTT
TRBD1 TRBJ1-2 15 TRBV7-9 NA CASSSGTGDTYGYTF TGTGCCAGCAGCTCCGGGACAGGGGATACTTATGGCTACACCTTC
NA TRBJ1-5 13 TRBV9 once CASSVSGKQPQHF TGTGCCAGCAGCGTTTCAGGGAAGCAGCCCCAGCATTTT
NA TRBJ2-2 14 TRBV10-2 NA CASRVTGGSGELFF TGCGCCAGCAGGGTGACAGGTGGTTCCGGGGAGCTGTTTTTT
NA TRBJ2-7 13 TRBV7-2 NA CASSLGGVYEQYF TGTGCCAGCAGCTTAGGTGGGGTCTACGAGCAGTACTTC
TRBD1 TRBJ2-3 16 TRBV5-1 few CASSLGGTVGTDTQYF TGCGCCAGCAGCTTGGGGGGGACAGTTGGAACAGATACGCAGTATTTT